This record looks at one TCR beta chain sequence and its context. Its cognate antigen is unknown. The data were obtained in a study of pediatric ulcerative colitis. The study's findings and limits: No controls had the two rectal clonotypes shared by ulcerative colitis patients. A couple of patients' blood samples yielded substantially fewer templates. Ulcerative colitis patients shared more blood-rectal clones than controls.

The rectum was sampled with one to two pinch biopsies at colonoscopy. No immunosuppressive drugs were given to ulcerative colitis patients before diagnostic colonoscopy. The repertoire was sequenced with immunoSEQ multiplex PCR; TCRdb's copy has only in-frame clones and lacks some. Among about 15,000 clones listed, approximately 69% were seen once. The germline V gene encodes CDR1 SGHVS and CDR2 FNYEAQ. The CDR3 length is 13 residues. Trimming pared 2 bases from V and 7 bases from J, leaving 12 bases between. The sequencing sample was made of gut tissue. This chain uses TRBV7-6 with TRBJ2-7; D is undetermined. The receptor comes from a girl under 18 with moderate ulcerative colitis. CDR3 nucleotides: TGTGCCAGCAGCTTATACAGCCTTGGGGAGCAGTACTTC. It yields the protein CASSLYSLGEQYF.